The TCR beta chain described here comes from a study of early T cells in non-severe SARS-CoV-2 infection. Study-wide background: Chains from this unsorted whole-blood bulk RNA could not be paired.

Of note for this clonotype: Its matching antigen is unknown.

Study-level findings and limits: Clonotype matching in VDJdb favored anti-spike CD8 responses and did not capture private and CD4 specificities.

Unique molecular identifiers were added to individual cDNA molecules. TCRdb processed the 5' RACE reads anew with MiXCR; each CDR3 protein has one entry. The sample lists 30,000 to 45,000 distinct CDR3 sequences; 3% to 4.5% were seen once. The CDR3 sequence is 12 residues long. V was trimmed by 5 bases and J by 4 bases, leaving 8 bases between them. CDR1 and CDR2 from the germline V gene are DFQATT and SNEGSKA (reference sequence). The receptor was derived from an adult who was a healthcare worker with PCR-confirmed SARS-CoV-2 infection or an uninfected control (not recorded which). The rearrangement joins TRBV20-1 to TRBJ1-4; no clear D gene. Sequences were obtained from whole blood. Here the CDR3 reads CSAPGLNEKLFF. The CDR3 DNA reads as TGCAGTGCTCCCGGACTTAATGAAAAACTGTTTTTT.